This T cell receptor beta chain stems from a study of regulatory T cells in long-lasting Graves disease. Study details: Persistence in Graves' disease required over 5 years of antithyroid drugs plus positive TSH receptor antibodies.

Investigators prepared the TCR beta libraries by applying iRepertoire HTBI primers and Arm-PCR of CDR3 regions. TCRdb fed the multiplex PCR reads into MiXCR, producing one record per CDR3 protein. The table has around 400,000 distinct CDR3 sequences, around 23% seen once. The CDR3 is made up of 16 amino acids. The germline V gene has CDR1 SGHDT and CDR2 YYEEEE. Trimming took off 0 bases at V and 0 bases at J, with 11 bases between the two ends. Time point given: persistent/refractory GD, antithyroid drugs over 5 years with positive TRAb. PBMC RNA was the source of the TCR library. The EDTA tubes were filled with nine milliliters of drawn peripheral blood. Study outcomes and limitations: Patients whose Graves' disease persisted exhibited lower TCR diversity than those newly diagnosed. More public clonotypes were shared by persistent patients (approximately 3,000) than by new patients (roughly 930).

In the case of this clonotype: Antigen specificity is unknown.

The V call is TRBV5-6, the J call TRBJ2-3; no firm D call. The sample consisted of peripheral blood mononuclear cells (PBMCs), taken when the disease was refractory, from a patient treated with antithyroid drugs. The TCR was taken from a female donor with Graves disease. The CDR3: CASSLGTQISTDTQYF. In DNA, the CDR3 is TGTGCCAGCAGCTTGGGGACCCAAATAAGCACAGATACGCAGTATTTT.